The rows below give T cell receptor beta chains drawn from one sample of a study of shared clonotypes between healthy human individuals. Sequencing used immunoSEQ multiplex PCR; TCRdb keeps in-frame clones, though not all of them. The sample contains roughly 1.5 million clones, around 98% of which appear only once. The sample taken for sequencing was naive CD4+ T cells sorted from blood. The receptors were gathered from a young man in good health. Both conserved end residues are part of each CDR3. The D gene is left open where the match is weak. Size values are once, few and many counts, or a class for expanded clones, and some rows have none.

CDR3nt	CDR3aa	j_gene	abundance	len	d_gene	v_gene
TGTGCCAGCAGCTTAGCGCAGGGGAACAATCAGCCCCAGCATTTT	CASSLAQGNNQPQHF	TRBJ1-5	-	15	-	TRBV7-2
TGCGCCAGCAGCCAAGTTTACAGCCAAGAGACCCAGTACTTC	CASSQVYSQETQYF	TRBJ2-5	-	14	-	TRBV4-1
TGTGCCAGCTCACCTCGGCAGGCGTACAATGAGCAGTTCTTC	CASSPRQAYNEQFF	TRBJ2-1	-	14	-	TRBV18
TGTGCCAGCAGTACAGGGGGCATGAACACTGAAGCTTTCTTT	CASSTGGMNTEAFF	TRBJ1-1	-	14	TRBD1	TRBV7-9
TGTGCCAGCAGTGATGGTACAGGGGAAGAGACCCAGTACTTC	CASSDGTGEETQYF	TRBJ2-5	-	14	TRBD1	TRBV2
TGTGCCAGCAGCTCGGGCGCTATGTTACGTGAGCAGTACTTC	CASSSGAMLREQYF	TRBJ2-7	-	14	-	TRBV5-5
TGTGCCAGTAGTATTTCTGGCAATCAGCCCCAGCATTTT	CASSISGNQPQHF	TRBJ1-5	-	13	-	TRBV19
TGCGCCAGCAGCCCATTCCTGGACGTAACCGGGGAGCTGTTTTTT	CASSPFLDVTGELFF	TRBJ2-2	-	15	-	TRBV5-1
TGCAGCGTTGCACCACAGGGGACAGTTCTGGGCGAGCAGTACTTC	CSVAPQGTVLGEQYF	TRBJ2-7	-	15	TRBD1	TRBV29-1
TGTGCCAGCAGCTTGAGCGATAGCGGGTACGAGCAGTACTTC	CASSLSDSGYEQYF	TRBJ2-7	-	14	TRBD2	TRBV5-8
TGTGCCAGCAGTGAAGCGGTTGGGCTAGCGGGCACAGATACGCAGTATTTT	CASSEAVGLAGTDTQYF	TRBJ2-3	-	17	TRBD2	TRBV6-1
TGTGCCAGCAGCTCCACGCAGCTCCCAGATACGCAGTATTTT	CASSSTQLPDTQYF	TRBJ2-3	-	14	-	TRBV5-5
TGTGCCAGCAGCGTAGAACTAGAGGGCCCCGAGCAGTACTTC	CASSVELEGPEQYF	TRBJ2-7	-	14	-	TRBV9
TGCGCCAGCAGCCAGGACAGGGGGACAGATACGCAGTATTTT	CASSQDRGTDTQYF	TRBJ2-3	-	14	TRBD1	TRBV4-1
TGTGCCAGCGGGACTAGCGGGAGTGGCGAGCAGTACTTC	CASGTSGSGEQYF	TRBJ2-7	-	13	TRBD2	TRBV27
TGTGCCAGCAGCTTAGTACAGGGGGTTGCCAAAAACATTCAGTACTTC	CASSLVQGVAKNIQYF	TRBJ2-4	once	16	TRBD1	TRBV11-2
TGCGCCAGCAGCTTGGGGACCACAGATACGCAGTATTTT	CASSLGTTDTQYF	TRBJ2-3	-	13	-	TRBV5-1
TGTGCCAGCAGCTTGTTGGAGGGGTTAAGGGGAGAGACCCAGTACTTC	CASSLLEGLRGETQYF	TRBJ2-5	-	16	-	TRBV5-6
TGCGCCAGCAGCTTCTTCCAGGTGGAAGAGACCCAGTACTTC	CASSFFQVEETQYF	TRBJ2-5	-	14	-	TRBV5-1
TGTGCCAGTAGTAGGGGTGGACTAGCGGTTTCCTACGAGCAGTACTTC	CASSRGGLAVSYEQYF	TRBJ2-7	-	16	TRBD2	TRBV19